These T cell receptor beta chains were read from a single sample in a study of T-cell reconstitution after alpha-beta-depleted transplantation in children. TCRdb reanalysed the PCR reads using MiXCR and keeps one entry per CDR3 protein. The sample has around 490,000 distinct CDR3 sequences, roughly an eighth seen once. The sample in question was PBMCs, mostly from graft donor cells, obtained 180 days after TCRalphabeta/CD19-depleted stem cell transplant. These receptors were obtained from a female patient between 2 and 15 years old who had a stem cell transplant for aplastic anemia, so the T cells may come from the graft donor. Both conserved end residues are part of each CDR3. A D gene is named only where the DNA matches it firmly. Part of the rows lack a size; the others show once, few, many or a class for expanded clones.

V gene	J gene	clone size	D gene	CDR3 protein	CDR3 DNA
TRBV29-1	TRBJ1-3	NA	NA	CSVEMRGAGNTIYF	TGCAGCGTTGAAATGAGAGGGGCGGGAAACACCATATATTTT
TRBV29-1	TRBJ1-1	few	NA	CSVEDLSKGNTEAFF	TGCAGCGTTGAAGATCTTTCAAAAGGGAACACTGAAGCTTTCTTT
TRBV6-1	TRBJ2-1	few	NA	CASSEGDWSSDEQFF	TGTGCCAGCAGTGAAGGGGACTGGAGCTCCGATGAGCAGTTCTTC
TRBV9	TRBJ1-2	NA	TRBD1	CASNPGQPFYGYTF	TGTGCCAGCAACCCGGGACAGCCCTTCTATGGCTACACCTTC
TRBV9	TRBJ2-2	many	TRBD2	CANSSGRVTGELFF	TGTGCCAATTCTAGCGGGAGAGTCACCGGGGAGCTGTTTTTT
TRBV5-1	TRBJ2-7	many	TRBD2	CASRPGGAGGTYEQYF	TGCGCCAGCAGGCCCGGGGGAGCGGGAGGAACCTACGAGCAGTACTTC
TRBV18	TRBJ2-1	NA	TRBD2	CASSPPGRPAGEQFF	TGTGCCAGCTCACCCCCCGGGAGGCCCGCTGGGGAGCAGTTCTTC
TRBV20-1	TRBJ2-4	many	NA	CSAVSDEAKNIQYF	TGCAGTGCCGTATCAGACGAAGCCAAAAACATTCAGTACTTC
TRBV10-3	TRBJ2-3	many	NA	CAISPPGDPADTQYF	TGTGCCATCAGTCCTCCGGGAGACCCGGCAGATACGCAGTATTTT
TRBV20-1	TRBJ2-7	NA	TRBD1	CSARWAQGAYEQYF	TGCAGTGCTAGGTGGGCACAGGGGGCCTACGAGCAGTACTTC
TRBV24-1	TRBJ2-5	few	TRBD1	CATSDPGTGGWETQYF	TGTGCCACCAGTGATCCGGGGACAGGGGGCTGGGAGACCCAGTACTTC
TRBV10-3	TRBJ1-1	NA	NA	CAIKGGGAIANTEAFF	TGTGCCATCAAAGGGGGGGGGGCGATTGCGAACACTGAAGCTTTCTTT
TRBV5-1	TRBJ2-1	few	NA	CASTPPRESGKEQFF	TGCGCCAGCACCCCCCCGAGGGAGAGCGGTAAGGAGCAGTTCTTC
TRBV25-1	TRBJ2-3	few	NA	CASSELPGRGDTQYF	TGTGCCAGCAGTGAATTACCGGGTAGGGGAGATACGCAGTATTTT
TRBV6-2/TRBV6-3	TRBJ2-4	NA	TRBD2	CASSWGGGLAEAKNIQYF	TGTGCCAGCAGTTGGGGGGGAGGGCTAGCAGAAGCCAAAAACATTCAGTACTTC
TRBV7-2	TRBJ2-2	NA	NA	CASSPMGGRNTGELFF	TGTGCCAGCAGCCCGATGGGGGGACGTAACACCGGGGAGCTGTTTTTT
TRBV7-2	TRBJ1-4	few	NA	CASSFRGSEKLFF	TGTGCCAGCAGCTTCCGGGGAAGTGAAAAACTGTTTTTT
TRBV11-1	TRBJ2-6	few	NA	CASSLARVLEPGANVLTF	TGTGCCAGCAGCTTAGCCCGGGTCTTAGAACCTGGGGCCAACGTCCTGACTTTC
TRBV12-3/TRBV12-4	TRBJ1-2	few	NA	CASRASGDYGYTF	TGTGCCAGCAGGGCGTCCGGGGACTATGGCTACACCTTC
TRBV20-1	TRBJ2-7	few	NA	CSLFRTNEQYF	TGCAGTCTTTTCCGGACGAACGAGCAGTACTTC
TRBV5-1	TRBJ2-1	few	NA	CASSSNNNEQFF	TGCGCCAGCAGTTCCAACAACAATGAGCAGTTCTTC